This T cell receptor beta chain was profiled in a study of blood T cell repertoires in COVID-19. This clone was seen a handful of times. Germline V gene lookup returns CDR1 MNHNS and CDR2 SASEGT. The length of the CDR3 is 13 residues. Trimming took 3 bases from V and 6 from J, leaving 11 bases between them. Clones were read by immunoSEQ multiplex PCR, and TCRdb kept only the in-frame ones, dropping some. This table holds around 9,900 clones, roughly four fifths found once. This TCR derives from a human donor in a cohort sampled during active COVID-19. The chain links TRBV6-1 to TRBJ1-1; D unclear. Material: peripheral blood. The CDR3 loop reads CASSEKRSAEAFF. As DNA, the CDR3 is TGTGCCAGCAGTGAGAAACGGTCTGCTGAAGCTTTCTTT.